Detailed here is one T cell receptor (beta chain). Antigen specificity is unknown. Generated by immunoSEQ multiplex PCR, the TCRdb table keeps only in-frame clones and is missing some. The table lists 450,000 to 500,000 clones, approximately 84% of them singletons. The data are from a study of shared clonotypes between healthy human individuals. Broader study findings: Sampling was confined to blood; repertoires within tissues likely differ. The represented genetic and exposure-history diversity was limited by the small number of donors.

All participating donors were Caucasian adults from Nashville, Tennessee. The TCR was taken from a woman between 40 and 50 years old in good health. Some clones in this sample may be carry-over from other donors' samples. The source material was PBMCs.

CDR3 protein: CASSIEAGRNTEAFF. The CDR3 DNA follows: TGTGCCAGTAGTATCGAGGCAGGGAGGAACACTGAAGCTTTCTTT. This chain joins TRBV19 and TRBJ1-1, with D possibly being TRBD1 (5 bases). V was cut by 3 bases and J by 1 base, with 12 bases left in between. Germline CDR1 reads LNHDA; CDR2 reads SQIVND (reference sequence). This CDR3 contains 15 residues.